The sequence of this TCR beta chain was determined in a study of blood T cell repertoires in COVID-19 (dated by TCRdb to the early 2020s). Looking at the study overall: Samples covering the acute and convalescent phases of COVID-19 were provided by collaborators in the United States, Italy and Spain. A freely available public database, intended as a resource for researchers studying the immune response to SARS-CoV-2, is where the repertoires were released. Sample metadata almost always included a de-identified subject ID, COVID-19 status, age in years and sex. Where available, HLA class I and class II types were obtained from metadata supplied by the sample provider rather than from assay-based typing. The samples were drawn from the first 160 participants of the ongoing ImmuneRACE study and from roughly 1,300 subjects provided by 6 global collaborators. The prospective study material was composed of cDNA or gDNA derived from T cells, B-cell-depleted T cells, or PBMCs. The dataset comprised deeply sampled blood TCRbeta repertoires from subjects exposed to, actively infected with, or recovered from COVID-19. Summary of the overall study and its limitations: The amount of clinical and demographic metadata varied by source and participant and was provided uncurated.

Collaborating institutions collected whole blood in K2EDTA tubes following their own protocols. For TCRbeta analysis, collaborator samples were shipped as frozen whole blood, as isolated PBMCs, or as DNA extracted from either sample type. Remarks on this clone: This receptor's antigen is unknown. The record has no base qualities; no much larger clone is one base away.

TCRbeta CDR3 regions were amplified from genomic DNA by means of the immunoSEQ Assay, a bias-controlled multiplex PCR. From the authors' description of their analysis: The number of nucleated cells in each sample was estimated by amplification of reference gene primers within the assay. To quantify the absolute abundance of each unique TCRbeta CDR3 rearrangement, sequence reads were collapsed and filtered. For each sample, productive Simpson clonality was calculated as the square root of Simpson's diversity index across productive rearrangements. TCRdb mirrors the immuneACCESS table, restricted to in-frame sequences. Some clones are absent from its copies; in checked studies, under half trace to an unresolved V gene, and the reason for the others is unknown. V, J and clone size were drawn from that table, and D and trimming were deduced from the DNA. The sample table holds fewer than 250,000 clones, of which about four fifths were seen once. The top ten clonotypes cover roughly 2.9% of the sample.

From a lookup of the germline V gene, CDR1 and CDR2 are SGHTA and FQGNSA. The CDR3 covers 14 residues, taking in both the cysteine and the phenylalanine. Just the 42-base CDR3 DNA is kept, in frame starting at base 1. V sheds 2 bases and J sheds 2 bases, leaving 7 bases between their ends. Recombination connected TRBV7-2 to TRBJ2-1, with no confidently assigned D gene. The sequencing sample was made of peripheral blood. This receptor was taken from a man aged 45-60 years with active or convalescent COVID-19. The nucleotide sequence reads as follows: TGTGCCAGCAGCTTACCTACCGCCTACAATGAGCAGTTCTTC. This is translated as CASSLPTAYNEQFF. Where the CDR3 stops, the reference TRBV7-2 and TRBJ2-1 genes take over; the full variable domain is GAGVSQSPSNKVTEKGKDVELRCDPISGHTALYWYRQSLGQGLEFLIYFQGNSAPDKSGLPSDRFSAERTGGSVSTLTIQRTQQEDSAVYLCASSLPTAYNEQFFGPGTRLTVL.